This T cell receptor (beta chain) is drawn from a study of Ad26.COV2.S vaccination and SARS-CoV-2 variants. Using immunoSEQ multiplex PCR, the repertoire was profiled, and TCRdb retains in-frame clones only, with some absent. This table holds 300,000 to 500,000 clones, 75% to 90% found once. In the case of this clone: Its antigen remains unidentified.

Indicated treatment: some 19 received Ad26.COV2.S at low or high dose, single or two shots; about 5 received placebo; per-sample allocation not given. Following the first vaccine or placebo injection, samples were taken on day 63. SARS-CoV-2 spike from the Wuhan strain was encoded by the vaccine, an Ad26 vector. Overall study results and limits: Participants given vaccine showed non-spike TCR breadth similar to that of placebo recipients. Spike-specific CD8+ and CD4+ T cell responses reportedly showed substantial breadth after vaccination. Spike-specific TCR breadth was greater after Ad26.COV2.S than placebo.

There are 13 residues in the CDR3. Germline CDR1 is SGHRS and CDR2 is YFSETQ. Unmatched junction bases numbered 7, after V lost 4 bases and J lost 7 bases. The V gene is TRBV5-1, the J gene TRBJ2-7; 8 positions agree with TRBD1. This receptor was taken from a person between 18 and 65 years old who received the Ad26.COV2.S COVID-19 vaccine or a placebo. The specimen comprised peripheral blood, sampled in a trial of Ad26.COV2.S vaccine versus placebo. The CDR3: CASSQDRVEEQYF. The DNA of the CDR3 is TGCGCCAGCAGCCAGGACAGGGTAGAAGAGCAGTACTTC.